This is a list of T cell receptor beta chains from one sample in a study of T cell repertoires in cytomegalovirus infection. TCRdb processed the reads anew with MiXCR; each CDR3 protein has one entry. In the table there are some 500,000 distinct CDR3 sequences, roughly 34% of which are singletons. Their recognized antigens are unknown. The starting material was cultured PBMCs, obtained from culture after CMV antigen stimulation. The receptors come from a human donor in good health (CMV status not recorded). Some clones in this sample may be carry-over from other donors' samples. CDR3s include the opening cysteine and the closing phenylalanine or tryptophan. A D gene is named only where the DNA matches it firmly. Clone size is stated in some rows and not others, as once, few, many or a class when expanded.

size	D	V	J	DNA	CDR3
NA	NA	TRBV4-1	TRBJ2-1	TGCGCGAGTGGGGACAATGAGCAGTTCTTC	CASGDNEQFF
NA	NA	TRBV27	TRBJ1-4	TGTGCCAGCAGTTTAATAGGGGCAGGCCCGAGTAAAAAACTGTTTTTT	CASSLIGAGPSKKLFF
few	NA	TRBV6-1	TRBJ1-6	TGTGCCAGCAGTCCCGATGAGGGGGGATCCTATAATTCACCCCTCCACTTT	CASSPDEGGSYNSPLHF
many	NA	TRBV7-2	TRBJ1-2	TGTGCCAGCAGCTTAGACATGGGTTATGGCTACACCTTC	CASSLDMGYGYTF
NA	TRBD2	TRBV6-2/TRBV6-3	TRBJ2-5	TGTGCCAGCAGTAGCGGGAGCGGAGGAGAGACCCAGTACTTC	CASSSGSGGETQYF
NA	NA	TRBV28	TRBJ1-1	TGTGCCAGCAGTTTAGTCGGAAAGAACACTGAAGCTTTCTTT	CASSLVGKNTEAFF
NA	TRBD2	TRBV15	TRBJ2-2	TGTGCCACCAGGAGGACTGTCGGGCTTAGCGGGCTCACCGGGGAGCTGTTTTTT	CATRRTVGLSGLTGELFF
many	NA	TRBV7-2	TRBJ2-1	TGTGCCAGCAGCTCCGGGGAATCCTACAATGAGCAGTTCTTC	CASSSGESYNEQFF
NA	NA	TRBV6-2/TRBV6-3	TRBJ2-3	TGTGCCAGCAGAGATCGGCTCATCACAGATACGCAGTATTTT	CASRDRLITDTQYF
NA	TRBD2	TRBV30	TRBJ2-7	TGTGCCTGCCAGGGGACTAGCGGCTACGAGCAGTACTTC	CACQGTSGYEQYF
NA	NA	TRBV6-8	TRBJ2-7	TGTGCCAGCAGTAACTCGAGGGGGTCCACCTACGAGCAGTACTTC	CASSNSRGSTYEQYF
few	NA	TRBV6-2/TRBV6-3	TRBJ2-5	TGTGCCAGCAGTTACTACGCCTCAGAGACCCAGTACTTC	CASSYYASETQYF
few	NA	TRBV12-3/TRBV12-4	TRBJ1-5	TGTGCCAGCAGACTCGGTTCTCAGCCCCAGCATTTT	CASRLGSQPQHF
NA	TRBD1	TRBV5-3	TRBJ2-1	TGTGCCAGCAGCTTGTTAGGACAGGTACCTGAGCAGTTCTTC	CASSLLGQVPEQFF
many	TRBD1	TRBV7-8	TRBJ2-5	TGTGCCAGCAGCTCGCCCCAGGGGGCTATTCAAGAGACCCAGTACTTC	CASSSPQGAIQETQYF
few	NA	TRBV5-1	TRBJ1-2	TGCGCCAGCAGCTTGATGACATCTAACTATGGCTACACCTTC	CASSLMTSNYGYTF
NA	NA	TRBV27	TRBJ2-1	TGTGCCAGCAGTTTTGGCCAATTTCTAGGGAATGAGCAGTTCTTC	CASSFGQFLGNEQFF
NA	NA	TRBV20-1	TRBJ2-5	TGCAGTGCTAGAAATCCTCAGGGAGCAGAGACCCAGTACTTC	CSARNPQGAETQYF
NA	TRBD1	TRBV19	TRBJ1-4	TGTGCCAGTAGTACCGGGACAGCTGATGAAAAACTGTTTTTT	CASSTGTADEKLFF
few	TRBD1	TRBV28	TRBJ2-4	TGTGCTGTAAGTCTAGTAGGGACAGGCCCAACAGGGAACATTCAGTACTTC	CAVSLVGTGPTGNIQYF
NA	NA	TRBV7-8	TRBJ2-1	TGTGCCAGCAGCTTTTGGATGGGCAAAGACAATGAGCAGTTCTTC	CASSFWMGKDNEQFF
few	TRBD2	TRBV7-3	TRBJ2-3	TGTGCCAGCAGCTTCACAGGACTAGCGGGAGGGCTCTACACAGATACGCAGTATTTT	CASSFTGLAGGLYTDTQYF
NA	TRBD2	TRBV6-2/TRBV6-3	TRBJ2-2	TGTGCCAGCAGTTTTAAAGCGGGAGTCGACACCGGGGAGCTGTTTTTT	CASSFKAGVDTGELFF
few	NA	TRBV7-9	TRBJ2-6	TGTGCCAGCAGCTCATCCACCTGGGGGGCCAACGTCCTGACTTTC	CASSSSTWGANVLTF
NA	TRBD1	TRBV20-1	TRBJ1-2	TGCAGTGCTAGTGAGGGGGCCTATGGCTACACCTTC	CSASEGAYGYTF
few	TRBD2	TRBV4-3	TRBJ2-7	TGCGCCAGCAGCCAAGAGCCGCCTAGCGGATACTCCTACGAGCAGTACTTC	CASSQEPPSGYSYEQYF
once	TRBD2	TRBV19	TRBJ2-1	TGTGCCAGCACAATCGAGACTAGCGGGACAGAGCAGTTCTTC	CASTIETSGTEQFF
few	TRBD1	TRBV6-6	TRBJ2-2	TGTGCCAGCAGCCGGGACAGGGGGATCACCGGGGAGCTGTTTTTT	CASSRDRGITGELFF
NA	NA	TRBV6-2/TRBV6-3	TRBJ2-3	TGTGCCAGCAGTCCAGACGGGGTATCGCAGTATTTT	CASSPDGVSQYF
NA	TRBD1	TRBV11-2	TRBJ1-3	TGTGCCAGCAGCTTAGATGGGACAGGACTGGACACCATATATTTT	CASSLDGTGLDTIYF
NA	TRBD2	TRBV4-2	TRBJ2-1	TGTGCCAGCAGGCCAGCGGGAGTTTCCGGTGGCTACAATGAGCAGTTCTTC	CASRPAGVSGGYNEQFF
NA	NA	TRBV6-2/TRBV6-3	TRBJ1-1	TGTGCCAGCAGTAGACCACTGGCCGGCGACACTGAAGCTTTCTTT	CASSRPLAGDTEAFF
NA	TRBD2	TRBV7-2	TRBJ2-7	TGTGCCAGCAGCTTATCCGGGACTAGCGGGAGGGAAACCTACGAGCAGTACTTC	CASSLSGTSGRETYEQYF
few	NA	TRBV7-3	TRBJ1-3	TGTGCCAGCAGCTTAACCGCCAGCCCTGGAAACACCATATATTTT	CASSLTASPGNTIYF
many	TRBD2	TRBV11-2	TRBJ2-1	TGTGCCAGCAGCTCAAGGACTAGCGGGACTGAGCAGTTCTTC	CASSSRTSGTEQFF
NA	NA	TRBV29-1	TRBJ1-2	TGCAGCGCGGGAGACAGGAGCTATGGCTACACCTTC	CSAGDRSYGYTF
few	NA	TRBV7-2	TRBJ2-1	TGTGCCAGCAGCTTAACGCAGCCAGCAGGTGAGCAGTTCTTC	CASSLTQPAGEQFF
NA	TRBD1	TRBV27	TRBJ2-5	TGTGCCAGCAGTTTTGACAGGGGAGGGACCCAGTACTTC	CASSFDRGGTQYF
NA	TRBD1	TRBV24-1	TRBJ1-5	TGTGCCACCGGGGACAGGGGGCATCAGCCCCAGCATTTT	CATGDRGHQPQHF
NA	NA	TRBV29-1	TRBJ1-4	TGCAGCGTAAAAGGCGATGGGAGTGAAAAACTGTTTTTT	CSVKGDGSEKLFF
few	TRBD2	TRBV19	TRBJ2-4	TGTGCCAGTAGAGACCTGACTAGCAGTTACAAAAACATTCAGTACTTC	CASRDLTSSYKNIQYF
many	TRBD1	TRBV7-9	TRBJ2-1	TGTGCCAGCAGCTACCGGGACAGGGACTACAATGAGCAGTTCTTC	CASSYRDRDYNEQFF